What follows are 17 T cell receptor beta chains derived from one specimen sequenced in a study of T cells after yellow fever vaccination. TCRdb fed the 5' RACE reads into MiXCR, producing one record per CDR3 protein. The profile covers about 340,000 distinct CDR3 sequences, with under 5% appearing a single time and approximately 25% taken by the ten largest. The starting material was PBMCs, obtained 5 days after the yellow fever booster vaccination. All receptors come from a man aged 18 to 29 who received the YFV17D yellow fever vaccine.

At least ten counts were recorded for this clonotype. This chain links TRBV12-3 or TRBV12-4 with TRBJ1-3, with D uncertain. Trimming left V 5 bases short and J 4 bases short, with 18 bases between. The CDR3 has 16 amino acids. The CDR3 nucleotides are TGTGCCAGCAGTCTTCGGGCCCCATGGTTCGGAAACACCATATATTTT. Residues: CASSLRAPWFGNTIYF.

This clonotype appeared a few times. This chain links TRBV14 with TRBJ2-5; tentatively, D is TRBD1 (6 bases). CDR1 and CDR2 from the germline V gene are SGHDN and FVKESK. The CDR3 extends over 17 amino acids. V was trimmed by 0 bases and J by 2 bases, leaving 16 bases between them. CDR3 sequence: CASSQDQVRGTQETQYF. CDR3 DNA: TGTGCCAGCAGCCAAGACCAGGTCAGGGGAACACAAGAGACCCAGTACTTC.

Only a few counts were recorded for this clonotype. V and J are TRBV5-1 and TRBJ1-2; D remains unclear. Germline CDR1 and CDR2: SGHRS and YFSETQ. CDR3 length: 13 residues. V lost 1 base and J lost 2, with 6 bases in between. CDR3 nucleotide sequence: TGCGCCAGCAGCTTGCTACAGAACTATGGCTACACCTTC. This sequence encodes CASSLLQNYGYTF.

The rearrangement joins TRBV10-1 to TRBJ2-3; 9 bases fit TRBD2. CDR3 size: 15 residues. V shed 9 bases and J 0 bases; nucleotides not matched to a gene: 7. The germline gives CDR1 WNHNN, CDR2 SYGVQD (reference sequence). CDR3 residues: CASLRGGGSTDTQYF. As DNA, the CDR3 is TGCGCCAGTCTCCGCGGGGGGGGTAGCACAGATACGCAGTATTTT.

This clonotype was counted many times. The J gene is TRBJ2-1, the V gene TRBV7-8; D not certain. This CDR3 comprises 16 residues. Germline-derived CDR1 and CDR2 are SGHVS and FQNEAQ. V lost 7 bases, J lost 0 bases, and 16 bases lay in between. The CDR3 loop is CASTPPSAASYNEQFF. The CDR3 region has the DNA TGTGCCAGCACCCCACCCTCGGCAGCCTCCTACAATGAGCAGTTCTTC.

This clonotype was seen repeatedly, ten times or more. The J gene is TRBJ1-2, the V gene TRBV5-1; no definite D call. This CDR3 comprises 13 residues. The V and J ends lost 0 bases and 8 bases respectively, with 11 bases between them. Germline lookup yields CDR1 SGHRS and CDR2 YFSETQ. CDR3 in amino acids: CASSLESAPGYTF. CDR3 nucleotide sequence: TGCGCCAGCAGCTTGGAGAGTGCCCCCGGCTACACCTTC.

This clonotype was observed a handful of times. V is TRBV6-1 and J is TRBJ1-1; the match to TRBD1 covers 7 bases. The length of the CDR3 is 14 residues. CDR1 MNHNS and CDR2 SASEGT come from the germline V gene. Unmatched junction bases numbered 9, after V lost 6 bases and J lost 5 bases. This CDR3 is CASRDRWVWTEAFF. CDR3 bases: TGTGCCAGCAGGGACAGGTGGGTTTGGACTGAAGCTTTCTTT.

In its sample, this clonotype was seen many times. The chain couples TRBV6-5 to TRBJ2-3, with D tentatively TRBD2 (7 bases). Per germline, CDR1 MNHEY and CDR2 SVGAGI. V lost 4 bases to trimming and J lost 1 base, with 12 bases between them. The CDR3 consists of 15 residues. CDR3 DNA sequence: TGTGCCAGCAGTTTTTCGGGGGGCGGCACAGATACGCAGTATTTT. Its protein product is CASSFSGGGTDTQYF.

In this sample, this clonotype turned up many times. The CDR3, as DNA: TGTGCCAGCAGCGCGACTAGCGGGGGGGTGTGGCAGTTCTTC. Encoded protein: CASSATSGGVWQFF. The chain joins TRBV6-5 to TRBJ2-1, with TRBD2 identical over 14 bases. The length of the CDR3 is 14 residues. Germline values: CDR1 MNHEY, CDR2 SVGAGI. V gave up 6 bases and J gave up 12 bases; unmatched junction bases: 7.

This clonotype appeared many times. In DNA, the CDR3 is TGTGCCAGCAGTCGACCACCGAATGAGCAGTTCTTC. Amino acids: CASSRPPNEQFF. The J gene is TRBJ2-1, the V gene TRBV28, with no clear D. The germline V gene encodes CDR1 MDHEN and CDR2 SYDVKM. V gave up 5 bases and J gave up 7 bases, with 9 bases separating them. CDR3 length: 12 residues.

The chain links TRBV29-1 to TRBJ2-5, with 9 bases aligning to TRBD1. The CDR3 runs 13 residues. J gave up 5 bases and V 5 bases, and 6 bases lay outside the gene matches. The germline CDR1 and CDR2 sequences are SQVTM and ANQGSEA. The CDR3 spells CSVNRGRKETQYF. The CDR3 bases are TGCAGCGTTAACAGGGGGCGAAAGGAGACCCAGTACTTC.

This clonotype was counted between two and nine times. The rearrangement links TRBV7-2 to TRBJ2-7; 9 positions agree with TRBD2. This CDR3 contains 16 residues. With 5 bases clipped from V and 6 bases from J, the junction kept 14 bases outside the gene matches. CDR1 is SGHTA and CDR2 is FQGNSA in the germline V gene. CDR3 protein: CASSPYIAGASIEQYF. The CDR3 DNA reads TGTGCCAGCAGCCCCTATATAGCGGGGGCGTCTATCGAGCAGTACTTC.

This clonotype was counted a few times. This chain links TRBV29-1 with TRBJ1-1; TRBD1 matches 7 bases. J was trimmed by 5 bases and V by 7 bases; bases with no gene match: 10. The CDR3 totals 13 residues. Germline CDR1 SQVTM, CDR2 ANQGSEA. CDR3: CSAEDRVGTEAFF. In DNA form, the CDR3 reads TGCAGCGCAGAAGACAGGGTCGGGACTGAAGCTTTCTTT.

This clonotype has a count of ten or more. The chain joins TRBV7-9 to TRBJ2-5; 9 bases fit TRBD2. There are 17 residues in the CDR3. Germline V gene lookup returns CDR1 SEHNR and CDR2 FQNEAQ (reference sequence). V shed 1 base, J shed 2 bases, and the junction held 8 bases outside the gene matches. CDR3: CASSLEGASGTQETQYF. As DNA, the CDR3 is TGTGCCAGCAGCTTAGAAGGGGCTAGCGGGACTCAAGAGACCCAGTACTTC.

The chain links TRBV20-1 to TRBJ2-5, with TRBD1 matching over 10 bases. Trimming took 0 bases from V and 5 from J; bases not matched to a gene: 6. Germline CDR1 is DFQATT and CDR2 is SNEGSKA (reference sequence). There are 15 residues in the CDR3. The CDR3 DNA reads TGCAGTGCTAGAGATCCCGGGACAGGGGTTGAGACCCAGTACTTC. It specifies CSARDPGTGVETQYF.

This clonotype was seen ten or more times. V is TRBV6-1 and J is TRBJ1-1; 8 bases map to TRBD1. Germline loops: CDR1 MNHNS, CDR2 SASEGT. The junction had 5 bases not matched to a gene; V was cut back by 6 bases and J by 8 bases. The CDR3 covers 12 residues. CDR3 nucleotides: TGTGCCAGCAGCCCCGGACAGGGCGAAGCTTTCTTT. This sequence encodes CASSPGQGEAFF.

This clonotype was recorded a few times. The V and J genes are TRBV19 and TRBJ1-1; 7 bases are shared with TRBD1. The trim removed 5 bases at V and 2 bases at J, leaving 5 bases unmatched. CDR3 size: 14 residues. Germline lookup yields CDR1 LNHDA and CDR2 SQIVND (reference sequence). CDR3 bases: TGTGCCAGTAGTCCGACAGGGCGTAACACTGAAGCTTTCTTT. Amino acids: CASSPTGRNTEAFF.